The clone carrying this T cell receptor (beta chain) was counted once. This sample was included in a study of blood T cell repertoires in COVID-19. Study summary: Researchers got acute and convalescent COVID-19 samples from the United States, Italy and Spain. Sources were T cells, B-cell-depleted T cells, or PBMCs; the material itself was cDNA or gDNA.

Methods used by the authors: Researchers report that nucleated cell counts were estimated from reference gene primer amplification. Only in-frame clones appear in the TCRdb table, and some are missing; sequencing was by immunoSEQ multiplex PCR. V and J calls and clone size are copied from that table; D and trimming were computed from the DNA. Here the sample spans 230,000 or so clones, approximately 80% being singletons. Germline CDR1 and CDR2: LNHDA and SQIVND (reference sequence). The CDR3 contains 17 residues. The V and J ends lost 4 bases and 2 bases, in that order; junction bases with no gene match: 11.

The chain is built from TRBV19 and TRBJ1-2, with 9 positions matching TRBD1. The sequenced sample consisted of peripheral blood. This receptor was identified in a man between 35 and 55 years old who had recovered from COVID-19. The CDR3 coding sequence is TGTGCCAGTAGTAAGTACGGGACAGGGAGTAAGAACTATGGCTACACCTTC. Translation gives CASSKYGTGSKNYGYTF. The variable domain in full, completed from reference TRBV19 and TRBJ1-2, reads DGGITQSPKYLFRKEGQNVTLSCEQNLNHDAMYWYRQDPGQGLRLIYYSQIVNDFQKGDIAEGYSVSREKKESFPLTVTSAQKNPTAFYLCASSKYGTGSKNYGYTFGSGTRLTVV.